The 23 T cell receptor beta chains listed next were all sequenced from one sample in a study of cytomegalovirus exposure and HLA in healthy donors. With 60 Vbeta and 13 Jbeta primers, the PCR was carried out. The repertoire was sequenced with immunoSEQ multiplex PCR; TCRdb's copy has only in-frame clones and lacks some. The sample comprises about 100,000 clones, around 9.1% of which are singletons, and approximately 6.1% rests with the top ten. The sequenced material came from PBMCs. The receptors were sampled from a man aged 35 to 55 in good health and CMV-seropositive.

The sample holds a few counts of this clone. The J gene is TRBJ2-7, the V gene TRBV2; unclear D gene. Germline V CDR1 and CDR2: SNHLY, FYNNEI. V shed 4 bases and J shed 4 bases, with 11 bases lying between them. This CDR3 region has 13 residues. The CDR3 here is CASSVADGYEQYF. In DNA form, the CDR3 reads TGTGCCAGCAGTGTGGCAGACGGGTACGAGCAGTACTTC. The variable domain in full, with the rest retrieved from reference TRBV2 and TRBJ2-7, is EPEVTQTPSHQVTQMGQEVILRCVPISNHLYFYWYRQILGQKVEFLVSFYNNEISEKSEIFDDQFSVERPDGSNFTLKIRSTKLEDSAMYFCASSVADGYEQYFGPGTRLTVT.

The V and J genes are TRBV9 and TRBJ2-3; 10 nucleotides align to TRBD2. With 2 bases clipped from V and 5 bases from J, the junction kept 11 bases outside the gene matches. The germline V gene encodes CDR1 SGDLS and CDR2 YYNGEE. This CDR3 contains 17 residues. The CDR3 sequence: CASSVQQGTSVQDTQYF. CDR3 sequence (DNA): TGTGCCAGCAGCGTCCAACAGGGGACTAGCGTCCAAGATACGCAGTATTTT.

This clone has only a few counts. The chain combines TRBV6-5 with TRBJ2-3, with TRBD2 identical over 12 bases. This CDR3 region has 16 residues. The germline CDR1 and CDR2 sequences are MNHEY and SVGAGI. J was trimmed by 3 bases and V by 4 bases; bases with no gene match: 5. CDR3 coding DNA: TGTGCCAGCAGTTGGGGGACTAGCGGGCGTACAGATACGCAGTATTTT. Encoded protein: CASSWGTSGRTDTQYF.

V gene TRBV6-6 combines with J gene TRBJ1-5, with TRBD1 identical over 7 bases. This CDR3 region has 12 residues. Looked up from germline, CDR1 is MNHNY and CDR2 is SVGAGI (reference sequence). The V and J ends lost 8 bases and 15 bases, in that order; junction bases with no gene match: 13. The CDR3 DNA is TGTGCCAGCCGACGGACAGGATCGTCGGGGCATTTT. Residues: CASRRTGSSGHF.

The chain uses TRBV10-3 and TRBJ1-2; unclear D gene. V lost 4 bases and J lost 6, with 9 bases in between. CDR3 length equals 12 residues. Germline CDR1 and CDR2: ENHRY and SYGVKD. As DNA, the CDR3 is TGTGCCATCAGTGGGGCCGATGATGGCTACACCTTC. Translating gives CAISGADDGYTF.

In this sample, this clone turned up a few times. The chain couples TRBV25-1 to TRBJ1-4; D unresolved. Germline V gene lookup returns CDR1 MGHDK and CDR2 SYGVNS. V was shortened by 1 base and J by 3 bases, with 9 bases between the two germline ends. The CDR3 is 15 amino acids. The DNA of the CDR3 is TGTGCCAGCAGTGAATTTCTGAGGTCTAATGAAAAACTGTTTTTT. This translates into CASSEFLRSNEKLFF.

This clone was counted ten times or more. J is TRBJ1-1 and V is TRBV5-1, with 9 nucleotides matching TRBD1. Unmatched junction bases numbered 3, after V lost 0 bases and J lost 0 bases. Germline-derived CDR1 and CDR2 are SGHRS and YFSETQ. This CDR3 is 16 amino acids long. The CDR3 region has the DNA TGCGCCAGCAGCTTGGAGGGGACAGGGCTGAACACTGAAGCTTTCTTT. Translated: CASSLEGTGLNTEAFF.

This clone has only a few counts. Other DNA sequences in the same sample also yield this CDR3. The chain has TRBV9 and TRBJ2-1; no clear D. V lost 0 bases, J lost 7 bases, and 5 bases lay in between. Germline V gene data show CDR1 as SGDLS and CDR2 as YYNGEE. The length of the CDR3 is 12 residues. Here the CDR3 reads CASSVARNEQFF. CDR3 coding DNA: TGTGCCAGCAGCGTAGCTAGGAATGAGCAGTTCTTC.

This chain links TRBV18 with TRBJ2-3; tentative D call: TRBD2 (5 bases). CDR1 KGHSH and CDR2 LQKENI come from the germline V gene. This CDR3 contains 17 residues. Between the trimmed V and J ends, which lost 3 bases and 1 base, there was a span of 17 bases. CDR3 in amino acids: CASSPWAWGAGTDTQYF. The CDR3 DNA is TGTGCCAGCTCACCCTGGGCTTGGGGAGCGGGCACAGATACGCAGTATTTT. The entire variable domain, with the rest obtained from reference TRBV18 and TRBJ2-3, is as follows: NAGVMQNPRHLVRRRGQEARLRCSPMKGHSHVYWYRQLPEEGLKFMVYLQKENIIDESGMPKERFSAEFPKEGPSILRIQQVVRGDSAAYFCASSPWAWGAGTDTQYFGPGTRLTVL.

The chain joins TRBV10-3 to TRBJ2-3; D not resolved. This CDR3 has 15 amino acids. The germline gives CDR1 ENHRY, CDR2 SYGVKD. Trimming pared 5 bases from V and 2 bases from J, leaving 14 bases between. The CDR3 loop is CAISSGRAHTDTQYF. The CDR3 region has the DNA TGTGCCATCAGTTCCGGTCGAGCGCACACAGATACGCAGTATTTT.

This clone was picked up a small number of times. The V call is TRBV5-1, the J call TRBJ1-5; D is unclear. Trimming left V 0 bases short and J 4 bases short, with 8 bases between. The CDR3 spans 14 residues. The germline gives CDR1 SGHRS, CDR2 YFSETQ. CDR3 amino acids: CASSLDSPNQPQHF. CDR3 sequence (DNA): TGCGCCAGCAGCTTGGACAGCCCGAATCAGCCCCAGCATTTT.

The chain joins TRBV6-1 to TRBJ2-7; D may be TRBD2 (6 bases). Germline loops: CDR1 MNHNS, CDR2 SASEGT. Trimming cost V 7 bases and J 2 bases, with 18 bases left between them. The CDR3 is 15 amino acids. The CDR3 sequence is CASKRAGPDPYEQYF. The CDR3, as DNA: TGTGCCAGCAAGAGAGCGGGCCCCGACCCCTACGAGCAGTACTTC.

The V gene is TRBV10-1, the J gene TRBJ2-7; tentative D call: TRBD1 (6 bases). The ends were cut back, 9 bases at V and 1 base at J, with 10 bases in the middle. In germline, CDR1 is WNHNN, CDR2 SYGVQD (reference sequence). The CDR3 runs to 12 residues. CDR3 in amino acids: CASPTGSYEQYF. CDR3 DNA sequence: TGCGCCAGTCCGACAGGTTCCTACGAGCAGTACTTC.

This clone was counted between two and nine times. This chain's CDR3 is CASSLGLAGTGELFF. For the CDR3, the DNA is TGCGCCAGCAGCTTGGGACTAGCGGGCACCGGGGAGCTGTTTTTT. This sequence joins TRBV5-1 and TRBJ2-2; 10 nucleotides agree with TRBD2. Germline CDR1 is SGHRS and CDR2 is YFSETQ. The CDR3 extends over 15 amino acids. Trimming took 0 bases from V and 4 from J; bases not matched to a gene: 0.

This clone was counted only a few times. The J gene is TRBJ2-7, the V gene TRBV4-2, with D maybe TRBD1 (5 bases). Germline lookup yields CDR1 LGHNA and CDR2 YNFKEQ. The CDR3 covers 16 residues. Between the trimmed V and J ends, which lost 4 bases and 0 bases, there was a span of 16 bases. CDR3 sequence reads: CASSPRQTTDSYEQYF. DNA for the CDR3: TGTGCCAGCAGCCCAAGACAGACGACAGACTCCTACGAGCAGTACTTC.

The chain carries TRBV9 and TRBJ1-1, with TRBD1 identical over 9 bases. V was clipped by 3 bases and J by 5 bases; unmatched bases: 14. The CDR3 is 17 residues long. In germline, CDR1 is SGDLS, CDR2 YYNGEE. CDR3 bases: TGTGCCAGCAGCGCCCGGACAGGGGCGTCGGCTTATACTGAAGCTTTCTTT. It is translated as CASSARTGASAYTEAFF.

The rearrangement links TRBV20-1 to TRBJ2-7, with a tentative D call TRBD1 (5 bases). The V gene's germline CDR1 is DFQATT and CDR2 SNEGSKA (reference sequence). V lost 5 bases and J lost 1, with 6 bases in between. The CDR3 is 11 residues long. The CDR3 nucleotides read TGCAGTGCTGGGGCTTCCTACGAGCAGTACTTC. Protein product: CSAGASYEQYF.

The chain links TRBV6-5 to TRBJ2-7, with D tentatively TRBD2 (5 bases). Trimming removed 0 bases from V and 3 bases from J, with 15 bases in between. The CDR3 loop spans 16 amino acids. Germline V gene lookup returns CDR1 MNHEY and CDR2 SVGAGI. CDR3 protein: CASSYSNLAELYEQYF. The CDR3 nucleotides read TGTGCCAGCAGTTACTCGAACCTAGCAGAACTCTACGAGCAGTACTTC.

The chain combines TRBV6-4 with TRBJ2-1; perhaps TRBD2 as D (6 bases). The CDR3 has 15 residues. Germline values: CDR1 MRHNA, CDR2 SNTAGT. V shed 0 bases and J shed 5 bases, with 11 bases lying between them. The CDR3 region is CASSDSGSFNNEQFF. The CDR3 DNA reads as TGTGCCAGCAGTGACTCCGGGAGTTTCAACAATGAGCAGTTCTTC.

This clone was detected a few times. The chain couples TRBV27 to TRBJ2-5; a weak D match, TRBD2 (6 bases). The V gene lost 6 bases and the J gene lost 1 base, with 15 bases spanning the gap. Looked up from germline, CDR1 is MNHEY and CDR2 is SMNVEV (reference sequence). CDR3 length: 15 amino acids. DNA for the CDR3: TGTGCCAGCAGGAGAGTACTAGCCTCCCAAGAGACCCAGTACTTC. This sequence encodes CASRRVLASQETQYF.

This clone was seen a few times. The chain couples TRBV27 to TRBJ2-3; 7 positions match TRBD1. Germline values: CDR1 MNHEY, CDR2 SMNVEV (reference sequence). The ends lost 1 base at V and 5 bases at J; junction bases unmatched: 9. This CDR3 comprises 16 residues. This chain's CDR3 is CASSLWTGRGEDTQYF. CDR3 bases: TGTGCCAGCAGTTTATGGACAGGACGGGGTGAAGATACGCAGTATTTT.

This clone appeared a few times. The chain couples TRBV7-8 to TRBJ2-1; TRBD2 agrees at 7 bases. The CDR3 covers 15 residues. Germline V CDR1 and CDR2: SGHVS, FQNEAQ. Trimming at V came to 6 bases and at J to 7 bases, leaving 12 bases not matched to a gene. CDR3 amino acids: CASSLLAPAGNEQFF. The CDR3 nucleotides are TGTGCCAGCAGTTTACTAGCGCCTGCCGGGAATGAGCAGTTCTTC.

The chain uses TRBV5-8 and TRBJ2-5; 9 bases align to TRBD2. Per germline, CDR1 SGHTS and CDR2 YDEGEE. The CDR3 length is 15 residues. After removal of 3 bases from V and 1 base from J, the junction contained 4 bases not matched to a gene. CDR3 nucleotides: TGTGCCAGCAGCTGGTCTAGCGGGACCCAAGAGACCCAGTACTTC. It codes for CASSWSSGTQETQYF.